This T cell receptor beta chain was found in a study of blood T cells in healthy people across ages. This clonotype was counted a few times. The authors ran a second PCR of about 7 to 11 cycles using a sample-barcoded 5' primer and a J-beta primer mix. A template-switch adaptor containing 12 random nucleotides labeled each cDNA molecule. TCRdb re-derived calls from the 5' RACE reads in MiXCR, one entry per CDR3 protein. The table records just under 550,000 distinct CDR3 sequences, approximately 25% of them present only once. Isolated per sample were at least 6 million PBMCs. These sequences were also reported in another study, on T cells of mothers and their children. That study adds: In both related and unrelated pairs, TCR recombination output is shaped similarly by thymic selection. Persisting microchimeric T cell clones went undetected.

The source material was blood. The clonotype originates from a boy aged 10-17 years in good health.

CDR3 coding DNA: TGTGCCAGCAGCGATACCGGGGAAAAAGAGACCCAGTACTTC. Residues: CASSDTGEKETQYF. The chain couples TRBV5-4 to TRBJ2-5; TRBD2 might be the D (5 bases). There are 14 residues in the CDR3. CDR1 is SGHNT, CDR2 YYREEE, per germline (reference sequence). V lost 4 bases and J 3 bases, leaving 13 bases between the germline ends. Looking up the rest from reference TRBV5-4 and TRBJ2-5 gives the full variable domain: ETGVTQSPTHLIKTRGQQVTLRCSSQSGHNTVSWYQQALGQGPQFIFQYYREEENGRGNFPPRFSGLQFPNYSSELNVNALELDDSALYLCASSDTGEKETQYFGPGTRLLVL.